This T cell receptor beta chain was recovered during a study of cytomegalovirus exposure and HLA in healthy donors. This clone has only a few counts. The germline CDR1 and CDR2 sequences are SNHLY and FYNNEI. This CDR3 region has 15 residues. V shed 4 bases, J shed 1 base, and the junction held 6 bases outside the gene matches. Researchers ran the PCR with 60 Vbeta and 13 Jbeta primers. The protocol was immunoSEQ multiplex PCR, while the TCRdb copy is restricted to in-frame clones and leaves out a portion. The table has 150,000 or so clones, approximately 71% seen once. Input material: PBMCs. This clonotype was obtained from a man younger than 40 in good health and CMV-seropositive. The rearrangement uses TRBV2 and TRBJ1-2; 7 nucleotides match TRBD1. The CDR3 DNA reads as TGTGCCAGCAGTGTGGCCGGACAGGTTAACTATGGCTACACCTTC. Amino acid sequence: CASSVAGQVNYGYTF.